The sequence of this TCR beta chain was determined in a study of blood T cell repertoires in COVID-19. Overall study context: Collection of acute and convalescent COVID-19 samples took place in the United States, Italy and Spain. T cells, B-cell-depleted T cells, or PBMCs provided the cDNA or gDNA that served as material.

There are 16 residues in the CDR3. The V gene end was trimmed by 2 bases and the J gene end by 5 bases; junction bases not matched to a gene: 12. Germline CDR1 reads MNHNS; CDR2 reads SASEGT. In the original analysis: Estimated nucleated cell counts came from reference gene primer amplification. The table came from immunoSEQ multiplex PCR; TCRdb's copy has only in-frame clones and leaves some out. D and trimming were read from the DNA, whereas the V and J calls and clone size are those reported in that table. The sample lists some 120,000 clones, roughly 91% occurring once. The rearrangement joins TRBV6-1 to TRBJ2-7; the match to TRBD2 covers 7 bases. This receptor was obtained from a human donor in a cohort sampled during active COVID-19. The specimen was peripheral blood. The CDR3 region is CASSELSWAGDDEQYF. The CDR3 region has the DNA TGTGCCAGCAGTGAATTGAGTTGGGCGGGAGACGACGAGCAGTACTTC.